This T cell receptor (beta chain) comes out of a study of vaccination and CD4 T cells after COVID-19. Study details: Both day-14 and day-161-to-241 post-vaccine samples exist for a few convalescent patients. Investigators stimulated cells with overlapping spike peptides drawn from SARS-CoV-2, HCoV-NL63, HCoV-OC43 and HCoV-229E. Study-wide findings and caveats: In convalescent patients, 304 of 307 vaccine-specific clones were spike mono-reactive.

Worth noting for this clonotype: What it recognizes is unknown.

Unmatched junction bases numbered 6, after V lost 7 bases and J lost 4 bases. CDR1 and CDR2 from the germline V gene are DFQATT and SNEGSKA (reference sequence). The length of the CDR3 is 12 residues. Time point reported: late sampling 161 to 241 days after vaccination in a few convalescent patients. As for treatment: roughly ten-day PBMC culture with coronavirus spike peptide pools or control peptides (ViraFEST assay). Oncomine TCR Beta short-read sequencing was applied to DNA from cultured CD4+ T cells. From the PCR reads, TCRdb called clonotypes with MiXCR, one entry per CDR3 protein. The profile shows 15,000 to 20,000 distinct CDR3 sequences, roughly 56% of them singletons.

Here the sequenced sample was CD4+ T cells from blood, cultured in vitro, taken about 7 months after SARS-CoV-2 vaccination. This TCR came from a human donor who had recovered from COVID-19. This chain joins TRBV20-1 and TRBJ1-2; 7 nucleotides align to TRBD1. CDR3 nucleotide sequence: TGCAGTGTTCCGACAGGGTCCTATGGCTACACCTTC. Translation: CSVPTGSYGYTF.